This TCR beta chain was identified during a study of T cells expressing NK-cell markers. About the research overall: Sequencing of TCR beta repertoires drew on sorted CD3+CD56+NKG2C+, CD3+CD56+NKG2C- and CD3+CD56-NKG2C+ T cells.

No DNA is given; TCRdb re-called the 5' RACE reads and lists each CDR3 protein once. This table holds under 600,000 distinct CDR3 sequences. Germline CDR1 is SQVTM and CDR2 is ANQGSEA. The CDR3 totals 13 residues. Sequencing was done on a sample of blood T cells: a sorted CD56 or NKG2C T cell subset, CD4+ or CD8+ T cells, or bulk PBMC T cells (not recorded which). The chain recombines TRBV29-1 with TRBJ2-3. This clonotype was sampled from a woman between 45 and 65 years old in good health. Here the CDR3 reads CSVEVLRTDTQYF.